This T cell receptor beta chain was identified during a study of blood T cell repertoires in COVID-19. As for the study in general: Acute and convalescent COVID-19 samples came from the United States, Italy and Spain. PBMCs, B-cell-depleted T cells, or T cells provided the cDNA or gDNA that made up the material.

V gave up 5 bases and J gave up 3 bases, with 5 bases separating them. CDR3 size: 11 residues. Looked up from germline, CDR1 is SGHAT and CDR2 is FQDESV (reference sequence). In the authors' methods: Estimates of nucleated cell counts were drawn from the amplification of reference gene primers. TCRdb keeps only in-frame clones here, not all; method: immunoSEQ multiplex PCR. V, J and clone size are those of that table, while D and trimming were read from the DNA. The sample shows fewer than 250,000 clones, approximately 89% of them seen only once. Sequenced: peripheral blood. The sequence was obtained from a woman aged 60-75 years who had recovered from COVID-19. This chain uses TRBV11-1 with TRBJ2-7, with D hard to call. The CDR3 bases are TGTGCCAGCAGCATCGGCTACGAGCAGTACTTC. It yields the protein CASSIGYEQYF.